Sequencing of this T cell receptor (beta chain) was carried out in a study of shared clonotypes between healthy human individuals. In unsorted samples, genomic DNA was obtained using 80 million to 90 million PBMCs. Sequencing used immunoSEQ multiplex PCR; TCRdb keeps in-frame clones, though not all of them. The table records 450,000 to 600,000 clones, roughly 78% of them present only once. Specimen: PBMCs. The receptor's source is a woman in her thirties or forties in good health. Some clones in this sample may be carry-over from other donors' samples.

The CDR3 coding sequence is TGCGCCAGCAGCCAAGTTCCGGACGGACAAGAGACCCAGTACTTC. This translates into CASSQVPDGQETQYF. The rearrangement uses TRBV4-1 and TRBJ2-5; no clear D. Germline lookup yields CDR1 MGHRA and CDR2 YSYEKL. This CDR3 spans 15 amino acids. V was cut by 1 base and J by 2 bases, with 11 bases left in between.